This T cell receptor (beta chain) emerged from a study of blood T cells in healthy people across ages. A sample-barcoded 5' primer and a J-beta primer mix were used in a second PCR of about 6 to 12 cycles. MiXCR, run by TCRdb on the 5' RACE reads, gives a single entry per CDR3 protein. This repertoire shows over a million distinct CDR3 sequences, approximately 42% found once; its top ten account for around 4%. The CDR3 is made up of 18 amino acids. Germline V lookup: CDR1 MNHEY, CDR2 SVGAGI. The junction had 6 bases not matched to a gene; V was cut back by 0 bases and J by 0 bases. V usage is TRBV6-5 and J usage is TRBJ1-2, with 11 bases fitting TRBD1. This clonotype was obtained from a woman between 18 and 29 years old in good health. Sample: blood. The CDR3 is CASSYSTDRGPANYGYTF. CDR3 coding DNA: TGTGCCAGCAGTTACTCGACGGACAGGGGGCCGGCTAACTATGGCTACACCTTC.